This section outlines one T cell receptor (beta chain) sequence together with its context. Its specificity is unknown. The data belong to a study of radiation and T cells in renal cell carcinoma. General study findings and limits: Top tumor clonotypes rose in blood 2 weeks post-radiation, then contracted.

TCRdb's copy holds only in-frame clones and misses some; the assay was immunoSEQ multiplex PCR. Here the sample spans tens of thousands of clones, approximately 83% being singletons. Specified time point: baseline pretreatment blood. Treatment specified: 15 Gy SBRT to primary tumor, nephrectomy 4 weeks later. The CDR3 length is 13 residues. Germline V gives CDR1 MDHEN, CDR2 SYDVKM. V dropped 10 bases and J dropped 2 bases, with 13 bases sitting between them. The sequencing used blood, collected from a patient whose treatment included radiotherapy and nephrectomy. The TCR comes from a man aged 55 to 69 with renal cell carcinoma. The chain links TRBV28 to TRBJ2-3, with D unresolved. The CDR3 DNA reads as TGTGCCACCAAGCAGTGGCTCACAGATACGCAGTATTTT. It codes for CATKQWLTDTQYF.